The sequence of this TCR beta chain was determined in a study of T cells in Graves' hyperthyroidism and ophthalmopathy. TCR beta CDR3 regions were amplified from RNA. HTBI primers drove first-round RT-PCR of the TCR CDR3. Using its own MiXCR run on the multiplex PCR reads, TCRdb lists one record per CDR3 protein. This sample carries 300,000 or so distinct CDR3 sequences, roughly 23% of them seen once, and the ten largest clones take about 50%. This clonotype has at least ten counts. Per the germline V gene, CDR1 is DFQATT and CDR2 is SNEGSKA (reference sequence). The CDR3 spans 20 residues. Trimming took 2 bases from V and 2 from J; bases not matched to a gene: 24.

The chain uses TRBV20-1 and TRBJ2-7; TRBD1 matches 7 bases. Sequencing used blood. The TCR was taken from a woman in her fifties or sixties with Graves' hyperthyroidism. This CDR3 reads CSARSRRNEGRGTATYEQYF. The CDR3 nucleotides are TGCAGTGCTAGATCCCGGAGGAACGAAGGAAGGGGGACAGCAACCTACGAGCAGTACTTC.